What follows are 20 T cell receptor beta chains derived from one specimen sequenced in a study of T cells after yellow fever vaccination. MiXCR, run by TCRdb on the 5' RACE reads, gives a single entry per CDR3 protein. This table has roughly 340,000 distinct CDR3 sequences, around 3.9% appearing once. The sequences come from PBMCs, collected 5 days after the yellow fever booster vaccination. The receptors here all came from a man between 18 and 29 years old who received the YFV17D yellow fever vaccine.

V usage is TRBV6-5 and J usage is TRBJ2-3; TRBD2 agrees at 7 bases. J was trimmed by 5 bases and V by 6 bases; bases with no gene match: 11. Looked up from germline, CDR1 is MNHEY and CDR2 is SVGAGI. The CDR3 consists of 15 residues. CDR3 DNA sequence: TGTGCCAGCAGCCCCGGGGCGGGGGATGGAGATACGCAGTATTTT. Translating gives CASSPGAGDGDTQYF.

This clonotype showed up just a few times. The rearrangement links TRBV7-9 to TRBJ2-6; the match to TRBD1 covers 9 bases. In germline, CDR1 is SEHNR, CDR2 FQNEAQ (reference sequence). This CDR3 is built from 19 residues. V was pared by 4 bases and J by 2 bases, with 12 bases of the junction left unmatched. CDR3: CASSSNRDREGAGANVLTF. The CDR3 DNA reads TGTGCCAGCAGCTCAAATCGGGACAGGGAAGGGGCTGGGGCCAACGTCCTGACTTTC. Full variable domain (rest looked up from reference TRBV7-9 and TRBJ2-6): DTGVSQNPRHKITKRGQNVTFRCDPISEHNRLYWYRQTLGQGPEFLTYFQNEAQLEKSRLLSDRFSAERPKGSFSTLEIQRTEQGDSAMYLCASSSNRDREGAGANVLTFGAGSRLTVL.

V and J are TRBV9 and TRBJ2-5; no firm D call. The CDR3 has 16 amino acids. Trimming took off 0 bases at V and 2 bases at J, with 14 bases between the two ends. Germline CDR1 reads SGDLS; CDR2 reads YYNGEE. The CDR3 reads CASSVGDRIGQETQYF. In nucleotides, the CDR3 is TGTGCCAGCAGCGTAGGGGATAGGATTGGTCAAGAGACCCAGTACTTC.

This clonotype showed up just a few times. This rearrangement joins TRBV4-1 to TRBJ1-2; tentatively, D is TRBD1 (5 bases). Deletions cut 0 bases from V and 7 bases from J, with 15 bases between. This CDR3 comprises 15 residues. Germline V gene sequence: CDR1 MGHRA, CDR2 YSYEKL. CDR3 region: CASSQDGGRVGGYTF. CDR3 nucleotides: TGCGCCAGCAGCCAAGACGGAGGCAGGGTGGGTGGCTACACCTTC.

The V and J genes are TRBV6-2 or TRBV6-3 and TRBJ1-2, with TRBD1 identical over 8 bases. J lost 7 bases, V lost 5 bases, and 12 bases had no gene match. The CDR3 is 15 residues long. Germline CDR1 MNHEY, CDR2 SVGEGT. CDR3 nucleotides: TGTGCCAGCAGTACCCGGACAGGGATCAAAGCTGGCTACACCTTC. Translation: CASSTRTGIKAGYTF.

This clonotype was recorded a few times. In DNA, the CDR3 is TGTGCCAGCAGCCACGGCAGGCCACTAGCGGGGACTCCGCCGGGGACCCAGTACTTC. Its translation is CASSHGRPLAGTPPGTQYF. The chain uses TRBV3-1 and TRBJ2-5; 10 nucleotides match TRBD2. V lost 3 bases, J lost 7 bases, and 20 bases stayed unmatched. CDR1 LGHDT and CDR2 YNNKEL come from the germline V gene (reference sequence). The CDR3 has 19 residues.

The sample holds many counts of this clonotype. The chain joins TRBV12-3 or TRBV12-4 to TRBJ1-6; D gene ambiguous. Trimming left V 1 base short and J 7 bases short, with 14 bases between. The length of the CDR3 is 16 residues. CDR3 in amino acids: CASSLGSGRRNSPLHF. CDR3 nucleotide sequence: TGTGCCAGCAGTTTAGGGTCCGGGCGGCGAAATTCACCCCTCCACTTT.

The V gene is TRBV4-3, the J gene TRBJ2-2, with 9 bases that match TRBD2. V lost 1 base and J lost 4; bases outside the gene matches: 4. The CDR3 contains 16 residues. CDR1 and CDR2 from the germline V gene are LGHNA and YSLEER. CDR3 sequence reads: CASSQVLAGVTGELFF. The CDR3 DNA follows: TGCGCCAGCAGCCAAGTTTTAGCGGGGGTCACCGGGGAGCTGTTTTTT.

This sequence joins TRBV5-1 and TRBJ1-4, with 8 bases that match TRBD1. V shed 3 bases, J shed 8 bases, and the junction held 6 bases outside the gene matches. CDR3 length equals 14 residues. Germline CDR1 SGHRS, CDR2 YFSETQ. The DNA for the CDR3 is TGCGCCAGCAGCTCGGACAGGGATAGCGAAAAACTGTTTTTT. Encoded protein: CASSSDRDSEKLFF.

This clonotype was found a few times. The J gene is TRBJ1-1, the V gene TRBV20-1; TRBD1 might be the D (6 bases). This CDR3 has 14 amino acids. Trimming removed 4 bases from V and 10 bases from J, with 22 bases in between. Per the germline V gene, CDR1 is DFQATT and CDR2 is SNEGSKA (reference sequence). CDR3 in amino acids: CSATTPAGVRVAFF. The CDR3 DNA reads TGCAGTGCTACCACCCCGGCAGGGGTGAGGGTAGCTTTCTTT.

This clonotype has more than one count but fewer than ten. The V and J genes are TRBV20-1 and TRBJ2-3, with D possibly being TRBD2 (7 bases). The CDR3 is 16 amino acids. Germline CDR1 and CDR2: DFQATT and SNEGSKA (reference sequence). V was shortened by 4 bases and J by 4 bases, with 21 bases between the two germline ends. CDR3 protein: CSATRTRGGRSDTQYF. CDR3 coding DNA: TGCAGTGCTACCCGAACGAGGGGGGGGCGATCAGATACGCAGTATTTT.

This clonotype has a count of ten or more. The genes are TRBV15 and TRBJ2-1, with 7 bases identical to TRBD2. CDR3 length equals 13 residues. Trimming at V came to 5 bases and at J to 10 bases, leaving 8 bases not matched to a gene. Germline-derived CDR1 and CDR2 are LNHNV and YYDKDF (reference sequence). CDR3 in amino acids: CATSHRGEREQFF. CDR3 DNA: TGTGCCACCAGCCACCGGGGGGAACGCGAGCAGTTCTTC.

This clonotype has only a few counts. A single base separates this from a much larger clone, so it may be a read error. The chain recombines TRBV5-4 with TRBJ1-1, with D uncertain. The CDR3 runs 11 residues. The V end lost 4 bases, the J end lost 7 bases, and 8 bases lay between the germline ends. The V gene's germline CDR1 is SGHNT and CDR2 YYREEE (reference sequence). The CDR3 loop is CASSLLSEAFF. The DNA of the CDR3 is TGTGCCAGCAGCCTTTTAAGTGAAGCTTTCTTT. The full variable domain, its missing parts supplied by reference TRBV5-4 and TRBJ1-1, is ETGVTQSPTHLIKTRGQQVTLRCSSQSGHNTVSWYQQALGQGPQFIFQYYREEENGRGNFPPRFSGLQFPNYSSELNVNALELDDSALYLCASSLLSEAFFGQGTRLTVV.

This clonotype came up many times. J is TRBJ2-2 and V is TRBV7-6; the match to TRBD1 covers 7 bases. This CDR3 contains 15 residues. Per germline, CDR1 SGHVS and CDR2 FNYEAQ. V shed 5 bases, J shed 4 bases, and the junction held 7 bases outside the gene matches. The CDR3 sequence: CASSQRQGFTGELFF. For the CDR3, the DNA is TGTGCCAGCAGCCAACGACAGGGCTTCACCGGGGAGCTGTTTTTT.

V usage is TRBV3-1 and J usage is TRBJ2-3, with TRBD2 matching over 9 bases. Germline CDR1 is LGHDT and CDR2 is YNNKEL (reference sequence). This CDR3 has 16 amino acids. V lost 1 base, J lost 4 bases, and 6 bases stayed unmatched. CDR3 loop: CASSQGARGGADTQYF. The CDR3 DNA reads TGTGCCAGCAGCCAAGGGGCGCGGGGGGGCGCAGATACGCAGTATTTT.

This clonotype was detected a few times. CDR3 bases: TGTGCCAGCTACAGGGGCTCTAGGATGAACACTGAAGCTTTCTTT. Translating it yields CASYRGSRMNTEAFF. The chain joins TRBV12-3 or TRBV12-4 to TRBJ1-1; 7 bases map to TRBD1. J was trimmed by 0 bases and V by 8 bases; bases with no gene match: 9. The CDR3 runs to 15 residues.

This clonotype showed up many times. The rearrangement joins TRBV5-1 to TRBJ1-2; D remains unclear. Germline V lookup: CDR1 SGHRS, CDR2 YFSETQ. This CDR3 has 15 residues. Trimming took off 3 bases at V and 2 bases at J, with 14 bases between the two ends. This CDR3 reads CASSWGEVLNYGYTF. For the CDR3, the DNA is TGCGCCAGCAGCTGGGGAGAAGTTTTAAACTATGGCTACACCTTC.

This clonotype showed up just a few times. The chain has TRBV5-5 and TRBJ2-7; tentatively, D is TRBD1 (6 bases). The V and J ends lost 1 base and 5 bases respectively, with 7 bases between them. Germline values: CDR1 SGHKS, CDR2 YYEKEE (reference sequence). The length of the CDR3 is 12 residues. The CDR3 coding sequence is TGTGCCAGCAGCTTGACAGGGAACGAGCAGTACGTC. It codes for CASSLTGNEQYV.

This clonotype was counted ten times or more. V and J are TRBV28 and TRBJ2-5; no reliable D call. V was shortened by 7 bases and J by 3 bases, with 9 bases between the two germline ends. The CDR3 extends over 12 amino acids. Per germline, CDR1 MDHEN and CDR2 SYDVKM. Here the CDR3 DNA reads TGTGCCAGCACCGACCGGAAAGAGACCCAGTACTTC. Translating it yields CASTDRKETQYF.

This clonotype occurred a few times. The V gene is TRBV6-5, the J gene TRBJ2-2; 7 positions agree with TRBD2. The junction had 7 bases not matched to a gene; V was cut back by 6 bases and J by 6 bases. CDR3 length: 14 residues. The V gene's germline CDR1 is MNHEY and CDR2 SVGAGI. CDR3 region: CASRGGVVSGELFF. Here the CDR3 DNA reads TGTGCCAGCAGGGGGGGGGTAGTCTCCGGGGAGCTGTTTTTT.